These 5 T cell receptor beta chains were sequenced from one sample in a study of circulating tumor DNA in untreated peripheral T-cell lymphoma. Some clones are missing from TCRdb's copy, which holds only in-frame ones; the method was immunoSEQ multiplex PCR. The sample lists roughly 10,000 clones; roughly four fifths were seen once. Sample: tumor tissue. All receptors come from a human donor with peripheral T-cell lymphoma.

This clone was seen only a few times. The chain couples TRBV29-1 to TRBJ2-7, with TRBD1 identical over 9 bases. Trimming removed 2 bases from V and 6 bases from J; junction bases left unmatched: 2. From germline, CDR1 is SQVTM and CDR2 ANQGSEA. The CDR3 runs to 12 residues. The DNA for the CDR3 is TGCAGCGTTGAAAAGGGACAGGGCGAGCAGTACTTC. As protein: CSVEKGQGEQYF.

The gene calls are TRBV30 and TRBJ1-2; D unclear. CDR3 length: 12 residues. From germline, CDR1 is GTSNPN and CDR2 SVGIG (reference sequence). Trimming removed 2 bases at V and 5 bases at J, with 9 bases between. CDR3 in DNA: TGTGCCTGGAGTCCCACGGCTTATGGCTACACCTTC. Translated: CAWSPTAYGYTF.

This clone turned up a few times. The chain links TRBV15 to TRBJ2-3; 11 bases are shared with TRBD2. CDR3 length: 16 amino acids. The germline gives CDR1 LNHNV, CDR2 YYDKDF (reference sequence). V shed 3 bases, J shed 1 base, and the junction held 3 bases outside the gene matches. The CDR3: CATSSQTSGGTDTQYF. CDR3 sequence (DNA): TGTGCCACCAGCAGTCAGACTAGCGGGGGCACAGATACGCAGTATTTT.

The chain has TRBV29-1 and TRBJ2-7; 10 bases align to TRBD2. The CDR3 loop spans 13 amino acids. The ends lost 4 bases at V and 4 bases at J; junction bases unmatched: 4. CDR1 SQVTM and CDR2 ANQGSEA come from the germline V gene. The chain's CDR3 is CSVVPSGGYEQYF. The CDR3 nucleotides read TGCAGCGTTGTCCCTAGCGGGGGTTACGAGCAGTACTTC.

J is TRBJ2-7 and V is TRBV11-3; 7 bases map to TRBD1. With V trimmed by 3 bases and J by 2 bases, 7 bases remained unmatched. The CDR3 has 15 residues. Germline CDR1 reads SGHNT; CDR2 reads YENEEA. The CDR3 DNA reads as TGTGCCAGCAGCTTCGGGGTAGGGACAGCCTACGAGCAGTACTTC. Its translation is CASSFGVGTAYEQYF. Full variable domain (outside the CDR3, taken from reference TRBV11-3 and TRBJ2-7): EAGVVQSPRYKIIEKKQPVAFWCNPISGHNTLYWYLQNLGQGPELLIRYENEEAVDDSQLPKDRFSAERLKGVDSTLKIQPAELGDSAVYLCASSFGVGTAYEQYFGPGTRLTVT.